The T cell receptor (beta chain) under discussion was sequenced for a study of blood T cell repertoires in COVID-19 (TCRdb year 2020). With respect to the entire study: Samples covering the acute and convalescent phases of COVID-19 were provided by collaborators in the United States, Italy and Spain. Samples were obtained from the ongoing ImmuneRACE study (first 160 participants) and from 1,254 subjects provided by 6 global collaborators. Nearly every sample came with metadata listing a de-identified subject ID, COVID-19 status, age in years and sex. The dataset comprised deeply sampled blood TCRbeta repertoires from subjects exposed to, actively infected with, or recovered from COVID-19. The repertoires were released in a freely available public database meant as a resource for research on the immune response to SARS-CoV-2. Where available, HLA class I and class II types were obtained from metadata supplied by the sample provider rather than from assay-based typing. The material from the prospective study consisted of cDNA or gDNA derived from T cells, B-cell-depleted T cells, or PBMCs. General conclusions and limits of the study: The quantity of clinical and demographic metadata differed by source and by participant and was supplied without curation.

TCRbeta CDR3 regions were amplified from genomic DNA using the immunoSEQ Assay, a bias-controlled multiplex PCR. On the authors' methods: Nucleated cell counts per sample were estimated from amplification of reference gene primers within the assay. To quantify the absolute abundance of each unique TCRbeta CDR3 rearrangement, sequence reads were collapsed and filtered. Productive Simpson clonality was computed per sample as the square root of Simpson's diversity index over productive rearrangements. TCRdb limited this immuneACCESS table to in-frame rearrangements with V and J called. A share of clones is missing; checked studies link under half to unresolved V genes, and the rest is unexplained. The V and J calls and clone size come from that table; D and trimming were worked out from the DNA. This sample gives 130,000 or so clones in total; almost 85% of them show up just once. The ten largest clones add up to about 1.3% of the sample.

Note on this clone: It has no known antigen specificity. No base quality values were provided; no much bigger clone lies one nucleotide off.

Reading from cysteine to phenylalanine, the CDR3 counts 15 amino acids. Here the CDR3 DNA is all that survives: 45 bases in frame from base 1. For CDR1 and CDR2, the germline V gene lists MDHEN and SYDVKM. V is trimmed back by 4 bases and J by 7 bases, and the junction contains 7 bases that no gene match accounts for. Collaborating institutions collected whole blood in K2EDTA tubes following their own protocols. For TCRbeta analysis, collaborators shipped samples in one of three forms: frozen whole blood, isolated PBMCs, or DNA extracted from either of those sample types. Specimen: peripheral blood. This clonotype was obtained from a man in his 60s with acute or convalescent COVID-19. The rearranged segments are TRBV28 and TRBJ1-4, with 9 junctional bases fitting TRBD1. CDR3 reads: CASSSGGQGPEKLFF. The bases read TGTGCCAGCAGTTCGGGGGGACAGGGACCTGAAAAACTGTTTTTT.